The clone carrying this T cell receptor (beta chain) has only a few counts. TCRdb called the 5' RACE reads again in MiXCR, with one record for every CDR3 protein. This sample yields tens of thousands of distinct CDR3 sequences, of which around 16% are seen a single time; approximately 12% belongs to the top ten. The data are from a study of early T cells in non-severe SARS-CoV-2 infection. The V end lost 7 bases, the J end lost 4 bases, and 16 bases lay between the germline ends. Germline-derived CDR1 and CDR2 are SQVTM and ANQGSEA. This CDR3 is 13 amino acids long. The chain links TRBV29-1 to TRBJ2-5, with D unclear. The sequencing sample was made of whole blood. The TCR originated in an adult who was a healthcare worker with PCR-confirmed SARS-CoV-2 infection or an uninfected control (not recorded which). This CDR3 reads CSAQLQIGETQYF. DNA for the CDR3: TGCAGCGCCCAGCTCCAGATAGGAGAGACCCAGTACTTC.